Listed below are T cell receptor beta chains from one sample, sequenced in a study of cytomegalovirus exposure and HLA in healthy donors. The assay was immunoSEQ multiplex PCR, and TCRdb's table has in-frame clones only and misses some. Among 180,000 or so clones listed, roughly three quarters were seen once. The material sequenced was PBMCs. These receptors originate from a woman aged 25 to 39 in good health and CMV-seropositive. Both conserved end residues are part of each CDR3. The order of the fields is clone size, V gene, J gene, D gene, CDR3 DNA, CDR3 protein. A D gene is named only where the DNA matches it firmly. Size is omitted from some rows. Given values are once, few, many or a class for expanded clones.

clone_size: .
v_call: TRBV4-2
j_call: TRBJ2-7
d_call: .
cdr3_nt: TGTGCCAGCAGCCAACAAGAAGGGGTTACCTACGAGCAGTACTTC
cdr3_aa: CASSQQEGVTYEQYF

clone_size: .
v_call: TRBV28
j_call: TRBJ2-5
d_call: TRBD2
cdr3_nt: TGTGCCAGCAGGGGACTAGCGGGGGAGGAGACCCAGTACTTC
cdr3_aa: CASRGLAGEETQYF

clone_size: .
v_call: TRBV5-1
j_call: TRBJ1-2
d_call: .
cdr3_nt: TGCGCCAGCAGCTTGTGGGACGCAGGGGACCATGGCTACACCTTC
cdr3_aa: CASSLWDAGDHGYTF

clone_size: .
v_call: TRBV19
j_call: TRBJ1-2
d_call: .
cdr3_nt: TGTGCCAGTTCCCAGCGGGGGGTCCCTTATGGCTACACCTTC
cdr3_aa: CASSQRGVPYGYTF

clone_size: .
v_call: TRBV6-1
j_call: TRBJ2-3
d_call: TRBD1
cdr3_nt: TGTGCCAGCAGTGCCTCGTATTCGGCGGGGACAGGGGGCAATACGCAGTATTTT
cdr3_aa: CASSASYSAGTGGNTQYF

clone_size: once
v_call: TRBV15
j_call: TRBJ1-2
d_call: TRBD1
cdr3_nt: TGTGCCACCAGCAGTGACAGGGACGGGTATGGCTACACCTTC
cdr3_aa: CATSSDRDGYGYTF

clone_size: few
v_call: TRBV11-3
j_call: TRBJ2-5
d_call: .
cdr3_nt: TGTGCCAGCAGCCCCCGGGGCAGGGGGGACCAAGAGACCCAGTACTTC
cdr3_aa: CASSPRGRGDQETQYF

clone_size: .
v_call: TRBV5-5
j_call: TRBJ1-5
d_call: .
cdr3_nt: TGTGCCAGCAGCCAGGGCCCGACGGAAGAGCAGCCCCAGCATTTT
cdr3_aa: CASSQGPTEEQPQHF

clone_size: once
v_call: TRBV29-1
j_call: TRBJ1-1
d_call: .
cdr3_nt: TGCAGCGTTGATACAGGAAGCACTGAAGCTTTCTTT
cdr3_aa: CSVDTGSTEAFF

clone_size: .
v_call: TRBV15
j_call: TRBJ2-2
d_call: .
cdr3_nt: TGTGCCACCAGCAGGCGGAAGAAGGGGCAAAGCGGGGAGCTGTTTTTT
cdr3_aa: CATSRRKKGQSGELFF

clone_size: .
v_call: TRBV5-6
j_call: TRBJ2-3
d_call: TRBD1
cdr3_nt: TGTGCCAGCAGCTTGTGGGGACAGGGGGTAGATACGCAGTATTTT
cdr3_aa: CASSLWGQGVDTQYF

clone_size: .
v_call: TRBV18
j_call: TRBJ2-7
d_call: .
cdr3_nt: TGTGCCAGCTCACCCAAAGGGGATACCTACGAGCAGTACTTC
cdr3_aa: CASSPKGDTYEQYF

clone_size: .
v_call: TRBV27
j_call: TRBJ2-1
d_call: .
cdr3_nt: TGTGCCAGCAGCTCCCGCTTCGCTCCTGGGGACTCCTTATCCTACAATGAGCAGTTCTTC
cdr3_aa: CASSSRFAPGDSLSYNEQFF

clone_size: .
v_call: TRBV28
j_call: TRBJ2-7
d_call: TRBD1
cdr3_nt: TGTGCCAGCAGTTTATTTGGGACAGACGCCTACGAGCAGTACTTC
cdr3_aa: CASSLFGTDAYEQYF

clone_size: .
v_call: TRBV6-1
j_call: TRBJ1-5
d_call: TRBD1
cdr3_nt: TGTGCCAGCACTTTAGGGGGCGCTCAGAAGCCCCAGCATTTT
cdr3_aa: CASTLGGAQKPQHF

clone_size: few
v_call: TRBV7-2
j_call: TRBJ2-3
d_call: .
cdr3_nt: TGTGCCAGCAGCTTCCAGCGCGCGACAGATACGCAGTATTTT
cdr3_aa: CASSFQRATDTQYF

clone_size: .
v_call: TRBV11-2
j_call: TRBJ2-1
d_call: TRBD1
cdr3_nt: TGTGCCAGCAGCTTAGCCCGGGACAGGGACAATGAGCAGTTCTTC
cdr3_aa: CASSLARDRDNEQFF

clone_size: .
v_call: TRBV5-1
j_call: TRBJ1-4
d_call: .
cdr3_nt: TGCGCCAGCAGCACGGACGGGGCAACTAATGAAAAACTGTTTTTT
cdr3_aa: CASSTDGATNEKLFF

clone_size: once
v_call: TRBV29-1
j_call: TRBJ1-2
d_call: .
cdr3_nt: TGCAGCGTTGAAGGAAGGCGGGGTAGCGATGGCTACACCTTC
cdr3_aa: CSVEGRRGSDGYTF

clone_size: few
v_call: TRBV7-9
j_call: TRBJ1-1
d_call: TRBD1
cdr3_nt: TGTGCCAGCAGCTTCAGCCAGGGGGAACCTCTAGCTTTCTTT
cdr3_aa: CASSFSQGEPLAFF

clone_size: .
v_call: TRBV7-2
j_call: TRBJ2-1
d_call: .
cdr3_nt: TGTGCCAGCAGCTTTAATCAGGGATCGGACAATGAGCAGTTCTTC
cdr3_aa: CASSFNQGSDNEQFF

clone_size: .
v_call: TRBV7-9
j_call: TRBJ1-2
d_call: .
cdr3_nt: TGTGCCAGCAGCCCAGGGGCCGGGTATGTCTATGGCTACACCTTC
cdr3_aa: CASSPGAGYVYGYTF

clone_size: few
v_call: TRBV4-3
j_call: TRBJ1-6
d_call: .
cdr3_nt: TGCGCCAGCAGCCAAGAAACAGGCCCGTGGCCCCTCCACTTT
cdr3_aa: CASSQETGPWPLHF

clone_size: .
v_call: TRBV27
j_call: TRBJ1-3
d_call: .
cdr3_nt: TGTGCCAGCAGGGGGCTGTCTGGAAACACCATATATTTT
cdr3_aa: CASRGLSGNTIYF

clone_size: .
v_call: TRBV9
j_call: TRBJ2-5
d_call: .
cdr3_nt: TGTGCCAGCAGCAAAGACGGGGATGCCCCAGAGACCCAGTACTTC
cdr3_aa: CASSKDGDAPETQYF

clone_size: .
v_call: TRBV5-5
j_call: TRBJ2-7
d_call: .
cdr3_nt: TGTGCCAGCAGCCGCTGGGCCTACGAGCAGTACTTC
cdr3_aa: CASSRWAYEQYF

clone_size: once
v_call: TRBV6-1
j_call: TRBJ2-3
d_call: .
cdr3_nt: TGTGCCAGCAGTGAATCGTTGGCAGGGGGAGGAGATACGCAGTATTTT
cdr3_aa: CASSESLAGGGDTQYF

clone_size: .
v_call: TRBV18
j_call: TRBJ2-7
d_call: .
cdr3_nt: TGTGCCAGCTCACGGTACCGGGACATGAGCCCCTACGAGCAGTACTTC
cdr3_aa: CASSRYRDMSPYEQYF

clone_size: .
v_call: TRBV4-3
j_call: TRBJ2-1
d_call: TRBD2
cdr3_nt: TGCGCCAGCAGCCAAGATGGGTGGCGCGGGGGGACCTCCTACAATGAGCAGTTCTTC
cdr3_aa: CASSQDGWRGGTSYNEQFF

clone_size: .
v_call: TRBV27
j_call: TRBJ2-2
d_call: .
cdr3_nt: TGTGCCAGCAGTCAGGGTCCCGGGGAGCTGTTTTTT
cdr3_aa: CASSQGPGELFF

clone_size: once
v_call: TRBV5-1
j_call: TRBJ1-6
d_call: TRBD1
cdr3_nt: TGCGCCAGCAGCGGGGGGACAGGGAATTCACCCCTCCACTTT
cdr3_aa: CASSGGTGNSPLHF

clone_size: .
v_call: TRBV5-1
j_call: TRBJ2-7
d_call: .
cdr3_nt: TGCGCCAGCAGCAGGGGTGGTTCCTACGAGCAGTACTTC
cdr3_aa: CASSRGGSYEQYF

clone_size: .
v_call: TRBV6-5
j_call: TRBJ2-7
d_call: TRBD1
cdr3_nt: TGTGCCAGCAGCACCAGACAGGGGGGGTACGAGCAGTACTTC
cdr3_aa: CASSTRQGGYEQYF

clone_size: few
v_call: TRBV4-1
j_call: TRBJ1-1
d_call: .
cdr3_nt: TGCGCCAGCAGCCAAGATCGACGAGGTGAAGCTTTCTTT
cdr3_aa: CASSQDRRGEAFF

clone_size: .
v_call: TRBV7-3
j_call: TRBJ1-1
d_call: .
cdr3_nt: TGTGCCAGCAGCTTAATGCCGGGGAGGAACACTGAAGCTTTCTTT
cdr3_aa: CASSLMPGRNTEAFF

clone_size: .
v_call: TRBV7-9
j_call: TRBJ2-1
d_call: .
cdr3_nt: TGTGCCAGCAGCTTAGCAGGACTATCCTACAATGAGCAGTTCTTC
cdr3_aa: CASSLAGLSYNEQFF

clone_size: .
v_call: TRBV5-4
j_call: TRBJ2-2
d_call: TRBD2
cdr3_nt: TGTGCCAGCACCCCCAGCGGGGGGTTAAACACCGGGGAGCTGTTTTTT
cdr3_aa: CASTPSGGLNTGELFF

clone_size: .
v_call: TRBV5-1
j_call: TRBJ1-4
d_call: .
cdr3_nt: TGCGCCAGCAGCTTAGGAGAAGTTGGGGAAAAACTGTTTTTT
cdr3_aa: CASSLGEVGEKLFF